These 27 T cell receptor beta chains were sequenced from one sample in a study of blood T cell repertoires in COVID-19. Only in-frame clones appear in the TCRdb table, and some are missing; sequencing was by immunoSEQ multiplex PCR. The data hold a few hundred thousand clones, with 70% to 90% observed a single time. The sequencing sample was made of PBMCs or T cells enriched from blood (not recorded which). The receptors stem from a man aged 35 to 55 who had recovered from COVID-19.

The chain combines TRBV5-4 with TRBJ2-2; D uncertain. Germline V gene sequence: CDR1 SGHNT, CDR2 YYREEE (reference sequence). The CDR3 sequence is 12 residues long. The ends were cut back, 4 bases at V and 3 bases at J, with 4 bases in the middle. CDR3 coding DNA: TGTGCCAGCAGCCCGGACACCGGGGAGCTGTTTTTT. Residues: CASSPDTGELFF.

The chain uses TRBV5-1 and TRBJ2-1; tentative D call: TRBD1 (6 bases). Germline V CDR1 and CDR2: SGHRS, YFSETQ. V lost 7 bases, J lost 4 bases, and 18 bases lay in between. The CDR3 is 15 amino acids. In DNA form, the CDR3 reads TGCGCCAGCTCCAGGGACATCAAAATGTACAATGAGCAGTTCTTC. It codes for CASSRDIKMYNEQFF.

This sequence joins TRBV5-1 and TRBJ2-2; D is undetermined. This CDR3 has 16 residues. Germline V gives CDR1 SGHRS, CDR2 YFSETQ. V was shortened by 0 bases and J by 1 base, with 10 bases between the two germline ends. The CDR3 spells CASSLGALGNTGELFF. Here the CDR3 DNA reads TGCGCCAGCAGCTTGGGGGCCCTTGGGAACACCGGGGAGCTGTTTTTT. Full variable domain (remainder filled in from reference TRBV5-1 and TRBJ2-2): KAGVTQTPRYLIKTRGQQVTLSCSPISGHRSVSWYQQTPGQGLQFLFEYFSETQRNKGNFPGRFSGRQFSNSRSEMNVSTLELGDSALYLCASSLGALGNTGELFFGEGSRLTVL.

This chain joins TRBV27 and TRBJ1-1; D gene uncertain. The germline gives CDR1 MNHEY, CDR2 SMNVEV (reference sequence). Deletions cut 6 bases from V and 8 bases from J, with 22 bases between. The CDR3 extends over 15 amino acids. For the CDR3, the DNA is TGTGCCAGCAGCTCCCATCGGGAGCTCCTCGGAGAAGCTTTCTTT. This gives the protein CASSSHRELLGEAFF.

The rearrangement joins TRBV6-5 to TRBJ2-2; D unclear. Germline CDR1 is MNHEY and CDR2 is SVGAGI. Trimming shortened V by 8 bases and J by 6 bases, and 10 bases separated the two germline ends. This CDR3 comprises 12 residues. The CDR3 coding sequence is TGTGCCAGCCAGAGGAGCGCCGGGGAGCTGTTTTTT. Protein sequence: CASQRSAGELFF.

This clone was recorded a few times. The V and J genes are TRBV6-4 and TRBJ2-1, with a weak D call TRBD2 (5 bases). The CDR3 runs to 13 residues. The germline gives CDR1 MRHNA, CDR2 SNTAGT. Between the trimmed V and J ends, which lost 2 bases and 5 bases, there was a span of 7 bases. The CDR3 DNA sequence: TGTGCCAGCAGTGACAGAGGGAACAATGAGCAGTTCTTC. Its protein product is CASSDRGNNEQFF.

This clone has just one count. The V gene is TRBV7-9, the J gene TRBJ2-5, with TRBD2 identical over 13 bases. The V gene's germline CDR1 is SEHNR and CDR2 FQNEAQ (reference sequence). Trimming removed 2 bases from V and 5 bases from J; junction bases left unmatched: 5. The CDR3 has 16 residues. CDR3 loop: CASSLRTSGSGETQYF. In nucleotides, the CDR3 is TGTGCCAGCAGCTTAAGGACTAGCGGGAGTGGTGAGACCCAGTACTTC.

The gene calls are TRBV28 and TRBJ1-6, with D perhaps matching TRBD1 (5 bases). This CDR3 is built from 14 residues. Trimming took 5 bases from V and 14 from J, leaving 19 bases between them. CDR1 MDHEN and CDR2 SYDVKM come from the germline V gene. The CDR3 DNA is TGTGCCAGCAGTCCTATCGGGACTCGTCTGTCCCTCCACTTT. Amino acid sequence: CASSPIGTRLSLHF.

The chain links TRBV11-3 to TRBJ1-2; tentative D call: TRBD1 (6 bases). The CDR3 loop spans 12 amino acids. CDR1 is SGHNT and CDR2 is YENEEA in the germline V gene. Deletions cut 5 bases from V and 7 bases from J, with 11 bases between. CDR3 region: CASSQSGVGYTF. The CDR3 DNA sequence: TGTGCCAGCAGCCAATCAGGGGTTGGCTACACCTTC. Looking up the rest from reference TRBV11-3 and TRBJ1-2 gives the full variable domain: EAGVVQSPRYKIIEKKQPVAFWCNPISGHNTLYWYLQNLGQGPELLIRYENEEAVDDSQLPKDRFSAERLKGVDSTLKIQPAELGDSAVYLCASSQSGVGYTFGSGTRLTVV.

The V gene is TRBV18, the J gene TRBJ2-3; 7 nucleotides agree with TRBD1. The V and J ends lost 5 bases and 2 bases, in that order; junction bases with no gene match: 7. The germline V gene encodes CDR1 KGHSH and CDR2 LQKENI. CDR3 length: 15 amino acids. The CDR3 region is CASSSATGTTDTQYF. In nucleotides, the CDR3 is TGTGCCAGCTCATCGGCGACAGGGACCACAGATACGCAGTATTTT.

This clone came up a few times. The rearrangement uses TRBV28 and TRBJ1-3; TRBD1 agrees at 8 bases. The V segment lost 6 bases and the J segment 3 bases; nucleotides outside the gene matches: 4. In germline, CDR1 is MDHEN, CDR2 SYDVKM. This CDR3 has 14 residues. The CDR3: CASSPTGVGNTIYF. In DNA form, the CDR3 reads TGTGCCAGCAGCCCGACAGGGGTTGGAAACACCATATATTTT. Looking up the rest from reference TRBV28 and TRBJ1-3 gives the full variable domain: DVKVTQSSRYLVKRTGEKVFLECVQDMDHENMFWYRQDPGLGLRLIYFSYDVKMKEKGDIPEGYSVSREKKERFSLILESASTNQTSMYLCASSPTGVGNTIYFGEGSWLTVV.

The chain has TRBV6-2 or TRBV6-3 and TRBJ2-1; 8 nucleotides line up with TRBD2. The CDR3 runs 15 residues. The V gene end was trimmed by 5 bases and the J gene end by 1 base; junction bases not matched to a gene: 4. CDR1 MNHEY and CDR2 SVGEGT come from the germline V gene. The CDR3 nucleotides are TGTGCCAGCAGTCTCGAGCGGGGGTCCTACAATGAGCAGTTCTTC. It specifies CASSLERGSYNEQFF.

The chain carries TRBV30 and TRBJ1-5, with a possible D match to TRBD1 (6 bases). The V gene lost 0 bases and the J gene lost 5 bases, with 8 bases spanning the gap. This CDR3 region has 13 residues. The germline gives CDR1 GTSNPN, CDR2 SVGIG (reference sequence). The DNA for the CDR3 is TGTGCCTGGAGTGTACAGGGAGATCAGCCCCAGCATTTT. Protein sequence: CAWSVQGDQPQHF.

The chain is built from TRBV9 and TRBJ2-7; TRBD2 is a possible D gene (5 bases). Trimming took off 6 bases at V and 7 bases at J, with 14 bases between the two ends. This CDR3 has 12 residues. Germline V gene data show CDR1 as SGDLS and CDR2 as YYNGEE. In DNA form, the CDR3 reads TGTGCCAGCAATCCGGGATCCGGGGAGCAGTACTTC. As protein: CASNPGSGEQYF. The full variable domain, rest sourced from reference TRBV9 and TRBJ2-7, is DSGVTQTPKHLITATGQRVTLRCSPRSGDLSVYWYQQSLDQGLQFLIQYYNGEERAKGNILERFSAQQFPDLHSELNLSSLELGDSALYFCASNPGSGEQYFGPGTRLTVT.

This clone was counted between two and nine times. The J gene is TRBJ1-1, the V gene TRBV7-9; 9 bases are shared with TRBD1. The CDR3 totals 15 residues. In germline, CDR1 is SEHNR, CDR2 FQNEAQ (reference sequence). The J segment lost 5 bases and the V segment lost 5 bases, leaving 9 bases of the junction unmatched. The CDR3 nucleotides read TGTGCCAGCAGCAGGGCGGGACAGGGTAGTACTGAAGCTTTCTTT. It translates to CASSRAGQGSTEAFF.

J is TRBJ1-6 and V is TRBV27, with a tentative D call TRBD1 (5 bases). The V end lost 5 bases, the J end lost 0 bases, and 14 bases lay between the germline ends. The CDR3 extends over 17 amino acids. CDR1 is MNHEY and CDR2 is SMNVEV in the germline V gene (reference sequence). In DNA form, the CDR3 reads TGTGCCAGCAGTCCCCGGGGGGAGACCTCCTATAATTCACCCCTCCACTTT. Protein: CASSPRGETSYNSPLHF.

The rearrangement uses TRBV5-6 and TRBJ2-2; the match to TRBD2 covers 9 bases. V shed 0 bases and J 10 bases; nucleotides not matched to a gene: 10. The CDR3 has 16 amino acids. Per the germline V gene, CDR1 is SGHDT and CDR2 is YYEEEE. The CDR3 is CASSLGSGGLHAELFF. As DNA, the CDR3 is TGTGCCAGCAGCTTGGGAAGCGGGGGGCTCCACGCGGAGCTGTTTTTT. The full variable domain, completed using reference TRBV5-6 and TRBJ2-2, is DAGVTQSPTHLIKTRGQQVTLRCSPKSGHDTVSWYQQALGQGPQFIFQYYEEEERQRGNFPDRFSGHQFPNYSSELNVNALLLGDSALYLCASSLGSGGLHAELFFGEGSRLTVL.

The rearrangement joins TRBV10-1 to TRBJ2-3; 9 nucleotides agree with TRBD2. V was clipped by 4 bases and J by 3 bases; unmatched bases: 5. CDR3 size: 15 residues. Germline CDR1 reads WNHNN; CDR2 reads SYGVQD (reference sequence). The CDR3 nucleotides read TGCGCCAGCAGTGCAGGCCTAGCGGGGACAGATACGCAGTATTTT. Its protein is CASSAGLAGTDTQYF.

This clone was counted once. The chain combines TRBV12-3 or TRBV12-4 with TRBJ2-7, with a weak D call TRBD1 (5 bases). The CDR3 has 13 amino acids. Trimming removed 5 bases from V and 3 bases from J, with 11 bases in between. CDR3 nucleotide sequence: TGTGCCAGCAGTCGGCTAGGGGACTACGAGCAGTACTTC. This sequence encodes CASSRLGDYEQYF.

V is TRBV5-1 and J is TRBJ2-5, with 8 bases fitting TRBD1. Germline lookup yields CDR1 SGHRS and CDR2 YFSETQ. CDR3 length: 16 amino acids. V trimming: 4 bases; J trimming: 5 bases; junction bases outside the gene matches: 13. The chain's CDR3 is CASSAGRGRLSETQYF. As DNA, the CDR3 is TGCGCCAGCAGCGCGGGCAGGGGGCGGCTCTCGGAGACCCAGTACTTC.

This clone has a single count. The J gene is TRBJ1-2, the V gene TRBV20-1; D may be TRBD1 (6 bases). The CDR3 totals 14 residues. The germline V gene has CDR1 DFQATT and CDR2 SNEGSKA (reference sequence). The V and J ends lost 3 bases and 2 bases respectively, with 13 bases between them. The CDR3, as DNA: TGCAGTGCTAGTACAGGGCGTAGCAACTATGGCTACACCTTC. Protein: CSASTGRSNYGYTF.

For the CDR3, the DNA is TGCGCCAGCAGCTTGTCTAATCTAAGTGCGGGGGCTAGCTCCTACGAGCAGTACTTC. Its protein product is CASSLSNLSAGASSYEQYF. The chain has TRBV5-1 and TRBJ2-7; maybe TRBD2 (7 bases). V was shortened by 1 base and J by 0 bases, with 23 bases between the two germline ends. The CDR3 is made up of 19 amino acids. Germline assignment: CDR1 SGHRS and CDR2 YFSETQ. Variable domain in full (rest from reference TRBV5-1 and TRBJ2-7): KAGVTQTPRYLIKTRGQQVTLSCSPISGHRSVSWYQQTPGQGLQFLFEYFSETQRNKGNFPGRFSGRQFSNSRSEMNVSTLELGDSALYLCASSLSNLSAGASSYEQYFGPGTRLTVT.

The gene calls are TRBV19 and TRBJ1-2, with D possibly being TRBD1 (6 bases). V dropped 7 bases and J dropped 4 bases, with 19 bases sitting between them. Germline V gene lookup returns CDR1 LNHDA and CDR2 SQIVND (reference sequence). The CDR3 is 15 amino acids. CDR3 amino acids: CASMGAARGGYGYTF. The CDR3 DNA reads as TGTGCCAGTATGGGGGCGGCCCGAGGGGGCTATGGCTACACCTTC.

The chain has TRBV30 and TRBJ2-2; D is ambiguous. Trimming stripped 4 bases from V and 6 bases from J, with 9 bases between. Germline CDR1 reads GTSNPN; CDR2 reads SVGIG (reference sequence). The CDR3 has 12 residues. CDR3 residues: CAWTAPAGELFF. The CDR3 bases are TGTGCCTGGACCGCTCCGGCCGGGGAGCTGTTTTTT.

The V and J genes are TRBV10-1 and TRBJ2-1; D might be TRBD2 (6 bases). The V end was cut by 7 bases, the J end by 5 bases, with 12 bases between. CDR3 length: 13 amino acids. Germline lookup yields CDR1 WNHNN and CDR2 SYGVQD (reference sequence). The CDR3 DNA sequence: TGCGCCAGCAAGGCGGGATGGGACAATGAGCAGTTCTTC. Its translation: CASKAGWDNEQFF.

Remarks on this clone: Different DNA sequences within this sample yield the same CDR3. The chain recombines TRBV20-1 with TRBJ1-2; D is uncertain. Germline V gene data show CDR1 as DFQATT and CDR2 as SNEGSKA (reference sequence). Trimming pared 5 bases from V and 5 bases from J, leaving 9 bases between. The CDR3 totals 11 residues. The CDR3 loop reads CSAPTGYGYTF. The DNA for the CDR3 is TGCAGTGCTCCGACTGGGTATGGCTACACCTTC.

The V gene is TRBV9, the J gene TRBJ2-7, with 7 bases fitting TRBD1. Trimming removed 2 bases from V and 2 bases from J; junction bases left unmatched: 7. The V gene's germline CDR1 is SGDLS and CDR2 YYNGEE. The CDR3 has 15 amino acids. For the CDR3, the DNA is TGTGCCAGCAGCGTGCGGACAGGTACCCCCTACGAGCAGTACTTC. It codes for CASSVRTGTPYEQYF.